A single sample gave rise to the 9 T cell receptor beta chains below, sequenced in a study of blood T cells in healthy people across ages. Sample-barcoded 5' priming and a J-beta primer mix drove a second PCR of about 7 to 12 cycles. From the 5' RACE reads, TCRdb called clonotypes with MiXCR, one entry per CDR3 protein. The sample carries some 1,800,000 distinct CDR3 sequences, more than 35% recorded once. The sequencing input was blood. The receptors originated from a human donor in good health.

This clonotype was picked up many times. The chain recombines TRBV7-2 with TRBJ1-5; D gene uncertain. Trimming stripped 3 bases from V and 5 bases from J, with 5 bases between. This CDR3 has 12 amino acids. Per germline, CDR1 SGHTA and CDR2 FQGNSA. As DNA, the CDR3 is TGTGCCAGCAGCTTCCATGATCAGCCCCAGCATTTT. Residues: CASSFHDQPQHF.

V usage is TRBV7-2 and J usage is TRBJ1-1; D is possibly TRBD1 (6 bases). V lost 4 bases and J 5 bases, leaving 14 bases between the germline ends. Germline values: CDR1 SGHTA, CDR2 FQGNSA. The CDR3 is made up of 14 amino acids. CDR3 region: CASSSRQVGTEAFF. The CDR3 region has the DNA TGTGCCAGCAGCTCGAGACAGGTTGGAACTGAAGCTTTCTTT.

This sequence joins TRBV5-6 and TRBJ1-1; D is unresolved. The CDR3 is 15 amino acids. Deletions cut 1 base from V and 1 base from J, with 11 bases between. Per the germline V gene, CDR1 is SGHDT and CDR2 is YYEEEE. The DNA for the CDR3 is TGTGCCAGCAGCTTGTTGGTCAGCGGGAACACTGAAGCTTTCTTT. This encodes CASSLLVSGNTEAFF.

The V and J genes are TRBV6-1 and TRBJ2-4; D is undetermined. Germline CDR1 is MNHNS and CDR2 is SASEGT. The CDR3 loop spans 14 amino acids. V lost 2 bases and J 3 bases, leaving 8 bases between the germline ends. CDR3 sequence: CASSEFGGKNIQYF. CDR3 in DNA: TGTGCCAGCAGTGAATTTGGTGGCAAAAACATTCAGTACTTC.

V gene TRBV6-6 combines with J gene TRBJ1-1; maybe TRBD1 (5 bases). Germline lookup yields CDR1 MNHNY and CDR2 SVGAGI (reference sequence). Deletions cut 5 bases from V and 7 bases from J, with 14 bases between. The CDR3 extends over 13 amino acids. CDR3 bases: TGTGCCAGCAGTCCCCAGGAGGGGAGTGAAGCTTTCTTT. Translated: CASSPQEGSEAFF.

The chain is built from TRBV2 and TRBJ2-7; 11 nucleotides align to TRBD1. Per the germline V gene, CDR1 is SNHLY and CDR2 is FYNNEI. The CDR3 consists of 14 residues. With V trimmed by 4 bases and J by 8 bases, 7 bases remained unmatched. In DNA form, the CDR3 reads TGTGCCAGCAGTGGGGACAGGGGGTGCGACAAGCAGTACTTC. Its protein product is CASSGDRGCDKQYF.

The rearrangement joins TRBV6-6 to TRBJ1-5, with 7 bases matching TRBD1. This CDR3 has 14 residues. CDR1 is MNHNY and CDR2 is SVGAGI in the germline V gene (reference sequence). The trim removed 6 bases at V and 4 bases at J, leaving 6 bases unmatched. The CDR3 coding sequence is TGTGCCAGCAGAGAACAGGGGATGAATCAGCCCCAGCATTTT. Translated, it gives CASREQGMNQPQHF.

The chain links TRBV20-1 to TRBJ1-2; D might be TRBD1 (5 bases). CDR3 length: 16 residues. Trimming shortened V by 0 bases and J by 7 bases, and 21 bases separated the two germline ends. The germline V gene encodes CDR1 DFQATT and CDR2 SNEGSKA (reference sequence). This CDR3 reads CSARDLGGRRFSGYTF. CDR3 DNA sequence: TGCAGTGCTAGAGATTTGGGGGGGAGGCGCTTTAGTGGCTACACCTTC.

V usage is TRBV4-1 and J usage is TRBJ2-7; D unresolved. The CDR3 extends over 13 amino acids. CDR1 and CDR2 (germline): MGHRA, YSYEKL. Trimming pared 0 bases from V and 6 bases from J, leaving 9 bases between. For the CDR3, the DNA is TGCGCCAGCAGCCAAGATTCGGCATTCGAGCAGTACTTC. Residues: CASSQDSAFEQYF.